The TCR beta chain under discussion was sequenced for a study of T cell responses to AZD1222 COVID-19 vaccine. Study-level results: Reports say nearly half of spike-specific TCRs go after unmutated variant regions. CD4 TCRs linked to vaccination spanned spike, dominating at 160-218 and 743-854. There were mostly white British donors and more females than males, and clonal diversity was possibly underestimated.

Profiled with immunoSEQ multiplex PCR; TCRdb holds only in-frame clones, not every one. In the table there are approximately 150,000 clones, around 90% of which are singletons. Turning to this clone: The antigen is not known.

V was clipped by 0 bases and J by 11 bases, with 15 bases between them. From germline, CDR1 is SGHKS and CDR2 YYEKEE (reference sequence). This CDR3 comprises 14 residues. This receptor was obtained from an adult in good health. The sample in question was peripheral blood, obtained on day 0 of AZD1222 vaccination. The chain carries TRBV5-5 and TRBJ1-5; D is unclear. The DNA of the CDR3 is TGTGCCAGCAGCTTGGAGCCAGCCAACGAAGCCCAGCATTTT. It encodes CASSLEPANEAQHF.